The TCR beta chain under discussion was sequenced for a study of identifying expanded T cells in peripheral blood. The table came from immunoSEQ multiplex PCR; TCRdb's copy has only in-frame clones and leaves some out. The sample holds about 130,000 clones; around nine tenths are singletons and the top ten take around 8.4%. Trimming shortened V by 5 bases and J by 0 bases, and 16 bases separated the two germline ends. The CDR3 extends over 16 amino acids. Germline-derived CDR1 and CDR2 are ENHRY and SYGVKD. In this sample, this clone turned up once. The antigen remains unidentified. Study-wide points: Over approximately two and four weeks, about 15 and 19 clones changed, versus around 1.2 between replicates.

The clonotype comes from a person between 18 and 75 years old in good health. The sample comprised blood. J is TRBJ2-5 and V is TRBV10-3, with D possibly TRBD1 on 8 matching bases. The CDR3 region is CAISSTGGGYQETQYF. The CDR3 region has the DNA TGTGCCATCAGTTCTACAGGGGGAGGGTACCAAGAGACCCAGTACTTC.